Below, one T cell receptor (beta chain) is given with its context. Data came from immunoSEQ multiplex PCR; TCRdb stores just in-frame clones and leaves some out. The sample carries around 140,000 clones, 90% to 95% recorded once. This CDR3 comprises 15 residues. Germline-derived CDR1 and CDR2 are LGHNA and YNFKEQ. Trimming shortened V by 4 bases and J by 0 bases, and 13 bases separated the two germline ends. The sample originates from a study of T cell responses to AZD1222 COVID-19 vaccine. Sequencing used peripheral blood, obtained on day 0 of AZD1222 vaccination. The chain employs TRBV4-2 and TRBJ2-7; the D gene is possibly TRBD1 (5 bases). This receptor was taken from an adult in good health. In DNA form, the CDR3 reads TGTGCCAGCAGCCGGACACAGGAGACCTCCTACGAGCAGTACTTC. Amino acids: CASSRTQETSYEQYF.